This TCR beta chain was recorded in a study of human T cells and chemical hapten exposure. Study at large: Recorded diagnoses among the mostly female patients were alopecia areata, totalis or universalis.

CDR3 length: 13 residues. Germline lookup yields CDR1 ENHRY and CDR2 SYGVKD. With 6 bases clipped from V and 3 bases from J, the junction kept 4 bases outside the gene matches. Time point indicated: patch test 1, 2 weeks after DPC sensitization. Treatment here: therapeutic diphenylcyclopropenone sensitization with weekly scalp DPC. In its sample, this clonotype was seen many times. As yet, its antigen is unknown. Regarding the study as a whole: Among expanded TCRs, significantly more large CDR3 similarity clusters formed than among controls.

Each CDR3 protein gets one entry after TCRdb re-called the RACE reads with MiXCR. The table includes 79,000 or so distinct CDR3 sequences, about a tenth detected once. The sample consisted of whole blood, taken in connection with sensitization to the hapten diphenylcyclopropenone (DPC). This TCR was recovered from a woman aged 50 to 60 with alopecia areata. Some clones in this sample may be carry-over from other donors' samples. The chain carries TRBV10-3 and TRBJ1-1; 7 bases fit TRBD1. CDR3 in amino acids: CAIRGDRDTEAFF. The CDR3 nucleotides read TGTGCCATCAGAGGAGACAGGGACACTGAAGCTTTCTTT.